This T cell receptor (beta chain) was recovered during a study of T-cell memory formation after mild COVID-19. Study-wide results and limits: Cross-reactive memory seemingly joined, as some responding clones were found in pre-infection memory. For contracting clones, CD4+ ones sat mainly in CM and EM, CD8+ in EMRA.

This clonotype was seen many times. Its antigen is not known. Constant-segment primers and 5'RACE yielded cDNA libraries for TCR alpha and TCR beta, each carrying sample barcodes and UMIs. Each CDR3 protein gets one entry after TCRdb re-called the 5' RACE reads with MiXCR. The sample lists roughly 250,000 distinct CDR3 sequences; about 17% were seen once. The receptor's source is a man between 18 and 35 years old who had mild COVID-19 (a few samples of this study predate the infection). Cell type and time point are not known. The source material was PBMCs or a T cell subset sorted from them (not recorded which).

The CDR3 protein is CASSLQGGYNEQFF. The DNA of the CDR3 is TGCGCCAGCAGCTTACAGGGAGGATACAATGAGCAGTTCTTC. The chain employs TRBV5-1 and TRBJ2-1; possibly TRBD1 or TRBD2 for D (6 bases each). Germline V gives CDR1 SGHRS, CDR2 YFSETQ. Deletions cut 2 bases from V and 4 bases from J, with 10 bases between. This CDR3 comprises 14 residues.